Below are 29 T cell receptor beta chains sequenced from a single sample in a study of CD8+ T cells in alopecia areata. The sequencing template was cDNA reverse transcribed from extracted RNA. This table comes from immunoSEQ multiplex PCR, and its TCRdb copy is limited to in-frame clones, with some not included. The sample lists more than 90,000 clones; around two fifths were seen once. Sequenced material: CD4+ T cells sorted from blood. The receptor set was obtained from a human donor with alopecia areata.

CDR3 sequence: CASSNNRAEAFF. The CDR3 nucleotides are TGCGCCAGCAGTAACAACAGGGCTGAAGCTTTCTTT. The chain is built from TRBV10-2 and TRBJ1-1; a weak D match, TRBD1 (6 bases). V lost 5 bases and J lost 6, with 10 bases in between. The CDR3 has 12 residues. Germline values: CDR1 WSHSY, CDR2 SAAADI.

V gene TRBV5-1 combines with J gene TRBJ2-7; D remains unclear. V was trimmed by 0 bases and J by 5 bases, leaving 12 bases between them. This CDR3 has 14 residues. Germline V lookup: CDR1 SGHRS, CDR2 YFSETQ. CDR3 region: CASSLGMVGDEQYF. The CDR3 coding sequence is TGCGCCAGCAGCTTGGGGATGGTTGGGGACGAGCAGTACTTC.

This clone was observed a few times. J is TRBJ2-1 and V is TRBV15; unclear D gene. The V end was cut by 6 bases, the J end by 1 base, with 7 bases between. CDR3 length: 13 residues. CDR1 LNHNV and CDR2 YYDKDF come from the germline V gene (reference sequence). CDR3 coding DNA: TGTGCCACCAGACTCAGGTCCTACAATGAGCAGTTCTTC. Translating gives CATRLRSYNEQFF.

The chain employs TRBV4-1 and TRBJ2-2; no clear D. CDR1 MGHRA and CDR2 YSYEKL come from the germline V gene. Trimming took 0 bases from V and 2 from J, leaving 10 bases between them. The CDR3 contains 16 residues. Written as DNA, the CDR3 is TGCGCCAGCAGCCAAGATGGGCAGCGAAACACCGGGGAGCTGTTTTTT. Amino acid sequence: CASSQDGQRNTGELFF.

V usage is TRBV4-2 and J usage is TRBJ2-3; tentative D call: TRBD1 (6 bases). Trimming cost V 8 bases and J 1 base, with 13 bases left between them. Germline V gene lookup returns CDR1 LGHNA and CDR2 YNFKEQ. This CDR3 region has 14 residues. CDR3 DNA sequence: TGTGCCAGCGAAGAGGGGGACCGCACAGATACGCAGTATTTT. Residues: CASEEGDRTDTQYF.

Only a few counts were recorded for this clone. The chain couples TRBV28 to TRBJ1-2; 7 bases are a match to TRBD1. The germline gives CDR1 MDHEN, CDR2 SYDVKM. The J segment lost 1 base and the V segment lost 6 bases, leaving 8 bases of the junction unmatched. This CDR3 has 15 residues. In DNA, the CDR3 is TGTGCCAGCAGCTTACAGGGGTCGAATAACTATGGCTACACCTTC. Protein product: CASSLQGSNNYGYTF.

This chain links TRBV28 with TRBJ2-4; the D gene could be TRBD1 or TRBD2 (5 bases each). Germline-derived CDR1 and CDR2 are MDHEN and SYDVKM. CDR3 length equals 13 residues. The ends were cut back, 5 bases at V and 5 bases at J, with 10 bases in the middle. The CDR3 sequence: CASSQGTENIQYF. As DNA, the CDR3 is TGTGCCAGCAGTCAAGGGACGGAAAACATTCAGTACTTC.

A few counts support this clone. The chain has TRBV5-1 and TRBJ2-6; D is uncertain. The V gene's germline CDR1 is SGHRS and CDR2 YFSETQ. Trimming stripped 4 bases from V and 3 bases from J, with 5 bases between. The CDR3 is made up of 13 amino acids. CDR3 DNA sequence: TGCGCCAGCAGCCCTGGTGGGGCCAACGTCCTGACTTTC. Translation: CASSPGGANVLTF.

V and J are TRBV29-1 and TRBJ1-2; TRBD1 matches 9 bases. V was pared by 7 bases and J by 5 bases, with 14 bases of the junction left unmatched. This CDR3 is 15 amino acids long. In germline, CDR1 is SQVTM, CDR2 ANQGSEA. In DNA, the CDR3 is TGCAGCGCTGACAAATCCGGGACAGGGCAGTATGGCTACACCTTC. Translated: CSADKSGTGQYGYTF.

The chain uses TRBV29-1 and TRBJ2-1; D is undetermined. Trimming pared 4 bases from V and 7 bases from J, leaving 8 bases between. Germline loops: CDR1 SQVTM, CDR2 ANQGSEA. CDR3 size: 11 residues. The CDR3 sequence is CSVGDTNEQFF. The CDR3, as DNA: TGCAGCGTTGGCGATACGAATGAGCAGTTCTTC.

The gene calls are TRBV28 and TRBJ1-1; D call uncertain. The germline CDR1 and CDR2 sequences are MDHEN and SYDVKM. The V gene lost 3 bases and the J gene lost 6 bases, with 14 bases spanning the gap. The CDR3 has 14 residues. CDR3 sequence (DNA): TGTGCCAGCAGTTTCCCGAGCCGGGCCCCTGAAGCTTTCTTT. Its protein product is CASSFPSRAPEAFF.

The CDR3 sequence: CASSVGTSGANVLTF. CDR3 nucleotide sequence: TGTGCCAGCAGCGTAGGGACTTCTGGGGCCAACGTCCTGACTTTC. The chain recombines TRBV9 with TRBJ2-6, with D possibly matching TRBD2 (5 bases). The CDR3 extends over 15 amino acids. V was cut by 0 bases and J by 1 base, with 5 bases left in between. Germline V lookup: CDR1 SGDLS, CDR2 YYNGEE.

The CDR3 nucleotides are TGTGCCAGCAGGGGAGGGAACACCGGGGAGCTGTTTTTT. Residues: CASRGGNTGELFF. This chain links TRBV4-2 with TRBJ2-2, with D tentatively TRBD2 (6 bases). The CDR3 consists of 13 residues. From germline, CDR1 is LGHNA and CDR2 YNFKEQ. V was shortened by 6 bases and J by 1 base, with 6 bases between the two germline ends.

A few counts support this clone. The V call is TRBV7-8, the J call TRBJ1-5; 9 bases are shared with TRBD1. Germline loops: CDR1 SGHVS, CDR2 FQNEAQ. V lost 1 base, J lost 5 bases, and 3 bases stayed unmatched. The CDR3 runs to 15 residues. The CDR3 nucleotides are TGTGCCAGCAGCTTAGTAGACAGGGGGTATCAGCCCCAGCATTTT. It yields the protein CASSLVDRGYQPQHF.

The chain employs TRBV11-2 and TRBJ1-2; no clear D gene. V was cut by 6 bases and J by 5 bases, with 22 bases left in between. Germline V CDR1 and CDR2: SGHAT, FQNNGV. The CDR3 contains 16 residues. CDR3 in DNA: TGTGCCAGCAGGAGCTTGGTAGCCGGGAGGAAGTATGGCTACACCTTC. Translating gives CASRSLVAGRKYGYTF.

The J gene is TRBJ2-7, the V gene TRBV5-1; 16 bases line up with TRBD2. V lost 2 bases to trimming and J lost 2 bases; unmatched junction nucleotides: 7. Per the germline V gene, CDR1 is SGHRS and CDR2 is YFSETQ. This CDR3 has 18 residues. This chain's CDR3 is CASSFLGLAGGEAYEQYF. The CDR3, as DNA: TGCGCCAGCAGCTTTCTGGGACTAGCGGGAGGGGAGGCCTACGAGCAGTACTTC.

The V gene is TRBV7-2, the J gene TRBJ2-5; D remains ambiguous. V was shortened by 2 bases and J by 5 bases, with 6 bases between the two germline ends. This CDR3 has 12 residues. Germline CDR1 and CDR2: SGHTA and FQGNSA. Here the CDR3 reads CASSLPPETQYF. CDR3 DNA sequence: TGTGCCAGCAGCTTACCCCCCGAGACCCAGTACTTC.

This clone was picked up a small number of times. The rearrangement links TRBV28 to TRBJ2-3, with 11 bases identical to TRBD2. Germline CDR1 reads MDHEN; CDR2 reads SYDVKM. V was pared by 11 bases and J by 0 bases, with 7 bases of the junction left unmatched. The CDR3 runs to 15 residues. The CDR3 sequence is CAVRTSGSSTDTQYF. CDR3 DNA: TGTGCCGTCCGGACTAGCGGGTCAAGCACAGATACGCAGTATTTT.

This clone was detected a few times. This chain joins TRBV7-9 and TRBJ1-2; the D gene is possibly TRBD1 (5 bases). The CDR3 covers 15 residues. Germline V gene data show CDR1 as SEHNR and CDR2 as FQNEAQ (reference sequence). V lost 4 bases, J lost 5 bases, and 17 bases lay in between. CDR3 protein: CASSSWVERGYGYTF. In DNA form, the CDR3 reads TGTGCCAGCAGCTCCTGGGTTGAAAGGGGTTATGGCTACACCTTC.

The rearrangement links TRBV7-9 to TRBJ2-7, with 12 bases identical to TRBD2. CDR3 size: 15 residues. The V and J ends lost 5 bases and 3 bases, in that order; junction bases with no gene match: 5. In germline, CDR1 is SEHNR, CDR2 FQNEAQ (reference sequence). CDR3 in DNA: TGTGCCAGCAGCCCCTGGACTAGCGGGAACTACGAGCAGTACTTC. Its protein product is CASSPWTSGNYEQYF. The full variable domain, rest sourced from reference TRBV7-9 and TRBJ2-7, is DTGVSQNPRHKITKRGQNVTFRCDPISEHNRLYWYRQTLGQGPEFLTYFQNEAQLEKSRLLSDRFSAERPKGSFSTLEIQRTEQGDSAMYLCASSPWTSGNYEQYFGPGTRLTVT.

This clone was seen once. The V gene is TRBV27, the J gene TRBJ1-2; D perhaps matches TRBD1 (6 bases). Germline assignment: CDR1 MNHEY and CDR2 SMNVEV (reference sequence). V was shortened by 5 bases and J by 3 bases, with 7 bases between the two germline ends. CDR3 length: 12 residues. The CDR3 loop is CASSGQYYGYTF. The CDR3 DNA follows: TGTGCCAGCAGTGGACAGTACTATGGCTACACCTTC.

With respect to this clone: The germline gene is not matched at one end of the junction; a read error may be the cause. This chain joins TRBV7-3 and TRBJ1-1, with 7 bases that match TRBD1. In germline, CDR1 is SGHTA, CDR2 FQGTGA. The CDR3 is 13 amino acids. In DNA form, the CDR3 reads TGTGCCAGCAGAAACTGGGACAGCCTATTACCCCTTTTC. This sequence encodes CASRNWDSLLPLF.

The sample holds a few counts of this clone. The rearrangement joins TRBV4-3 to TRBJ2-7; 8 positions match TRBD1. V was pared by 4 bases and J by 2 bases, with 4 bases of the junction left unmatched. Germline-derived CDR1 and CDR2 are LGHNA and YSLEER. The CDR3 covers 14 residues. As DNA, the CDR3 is TGCGCCAGCAGCCTCCAGGACAGGGCCTACGAGCAGTACTTC. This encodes CASSLQDRAYEQYF.

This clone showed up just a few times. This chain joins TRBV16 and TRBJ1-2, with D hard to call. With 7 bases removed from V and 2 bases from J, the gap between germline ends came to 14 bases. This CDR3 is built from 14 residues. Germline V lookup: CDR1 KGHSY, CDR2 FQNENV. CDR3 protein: CASTPTTVNYGYTF. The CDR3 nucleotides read TGTGCCAGCACCCCGACGACGGTGAACTATGGCTACACCTTC.

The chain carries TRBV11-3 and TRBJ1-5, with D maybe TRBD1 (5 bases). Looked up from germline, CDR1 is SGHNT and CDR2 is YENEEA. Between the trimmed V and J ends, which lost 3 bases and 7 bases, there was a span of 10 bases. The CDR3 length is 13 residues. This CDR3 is CASSFERGQPQHF. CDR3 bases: TGTGCCAGCAGCTTCGAGAGGGGCCAGCCCCAGCATTTT.

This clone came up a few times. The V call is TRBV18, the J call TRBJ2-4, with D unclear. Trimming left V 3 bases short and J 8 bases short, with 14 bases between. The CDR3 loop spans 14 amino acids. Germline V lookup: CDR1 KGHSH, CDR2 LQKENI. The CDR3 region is CASSPSDTGDIQYF. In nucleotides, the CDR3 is TGTGCCAGCTCACCTTCAGACACGGGCGACATTCAGTACTTC.

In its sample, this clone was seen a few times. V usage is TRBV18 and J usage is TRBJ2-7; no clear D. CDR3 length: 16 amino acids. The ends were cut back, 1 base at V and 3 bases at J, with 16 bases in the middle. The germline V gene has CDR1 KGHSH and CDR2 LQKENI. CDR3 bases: TGTGCCAGCTCACCACAGTCAGACCGACATAGCTACGAGCAGTACTTC. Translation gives CASSPQSDRHSYEQYF.

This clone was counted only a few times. The CDR3 DNA follows: TGCAGCGTTGGCGTGAGTAGCAATCAGCCCCAGCATTTT. Encoded protein: CSVGVSSNQPQHF. This chain connects TRBV29-1 to TRBJ1-5; D ambiguous. The CDR3 is made up of 13 amino acids. The germline V gene has CDR1 SQVTM and CDR2 ANQGSEA. With 4 bases removed from V and 0 bases from J, the gap between germline ends came to 7 bases.

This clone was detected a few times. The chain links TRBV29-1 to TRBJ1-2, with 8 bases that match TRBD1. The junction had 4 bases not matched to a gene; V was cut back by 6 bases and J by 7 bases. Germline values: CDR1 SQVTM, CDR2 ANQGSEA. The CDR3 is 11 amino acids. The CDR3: CSVQGAGGYTF. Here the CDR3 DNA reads TGCAGCGTGCAGGGGGCGGGTGGCTACACCTTC.